The T cell receptor beta chain under discussion was sequenced for a study of T cells in Graves' hyperthyroidism and ophthalmopathy. Subjects aged 18 to 65 presented with newly diagnosed hyperthyroidism of less than 2 months' duration. A word on this clonotype: Its antigen remains unidentified. One end of the junction varies from germline; a read error may be responsible.

Study-level results: Model predictions of ophthalmopathy came a median around 6.5 months before onset. Researchers found most expanded thyroid clonotypes above 0.001 in blood as well. By a 13 V-J model, ophthalmopathy was set apart from stable hyperthyroidism.

RNA transcripts provided the source from which TCR beta CDR3 regions were amplified. RT-PCR in the first round (using the HTBI primer set) targeted the TCR CDR3. TCRdb reanalysed the multiplex PCR reads using MiXCR and keeps one entry per CDR3 protein. There are about 610,000 distinct CDR3 sequences in the sample; 46% occur only once, and roughly 8.2% lies in the top ten. Sequenced input: peripheral blood or thyroid tissue (not recorded which). The receptor's source is a young woman with Graves' hyperthyroidism.

CDR3 residues: CASSPSWGQETQYF. The CDR3 bases are TGTGCCAGCAGCCCCTCGTGGGGACAAGAGACCCAGTACTTC. V is TRBV4-1 and J is TRBJ2-5; D gene ambiguous. Germline V gene sequence: CDR1 MGHRA, CDR2 YSYEKL. The length of the CDR3 is 14 residues.